Sequencing of this T cell receptor (beta chain) was carried out in a study of T-cell reconstitution after alpha-beta-depleted transplantation in children (dated by TCRdb to 2015 to 2016). Study-level background: Using TCR repertoire profiling, the study followed T-cell immune reconstitution in a quantitative way in children after TCRalphabeta/CD19-depleted allogeneic hematopoietic cell transplantation.

Only a few counts were recorded for this clonotype. Its antigen is unknown. Base quality data are lacking; no much larger clone is found one base away. The library was obtained by PCR. Sequencing was carried out with an Illumina HiSeq 2500. Molecular barcoding was employed in the preparation of TCR libraries, with unique molecular identifiers being used to normalize TCRbeta repertoire quantification. TCRdb cleaned the public reads at Q25 with fastp, built clones with MiXCR and kept in-frame beta chains. Here each entry gathers all rows of one CDR3 protein and keeps the most common genes and DNA. The table for this sample lists about 270,000 distinct CDR3 sequences; 9.5% to 10% of them were counted only once. Of the sample, roughly a tenth is held by the ten largest clones. Sequencing was performed on PBMCs from the stem cell graft donor, taken from the stem cell graft. The sequence derives from a human donor who donated a stem cell graft to a child with SCID.

The CDR3 reads as follows: CASSIDGWAGELFF. In nucleotides, the sequence is TGTGCCAGTAGTATAGATGGTTGGGCCGGGGAGCTGTTTTTT. This sequence uses TRBV19 and TRBJ2-2; no D segment can be confidently identified. The germline V gene (reference sequence) sets CDR1 to LNHDA and CDR2 to SQIVND. Trimming takes 0 bases from V and 6 bases from J, and the germline ends sit 8 bases apart. The CDR3 measures 14 amino acids from cysteine to phenylalanine. The DNA shown is the 42-base CDR3, in frame from base 1.